Listed here are 21 T cell receptor beta chains from one sample, sequenced in a study of T cell responses to AZD1222 COVID-19 vaccine. Sequencing used immunoSEQ multiplex PCR; TCRdb keeps in-frame clones, though not all of them. The sample yields about 140,000 clones, 70% to 90% seen once. Here the sequenced sample was peripheral blood, taken on day 0 of AZD1222 vaccination. The receptor set was obtained from an adult in good health.

This sequence joins TRBV3-1 (or the pseudogene TRBV3-2) and TRBJ2-5; D remains ambiguous. Germline CDR1 reads LGHDT; CDR2 reads YNNKEL (reference sequence). V lost 4 bases to trimming and J lost 13 bases, with 13 bases between them. CDR3 length equals 11 residues. The CDR3 nucleotides are TGTGCCAGCAGCCTATCCCAGCTCCGGTACTTC. Residues: CASSLSQLRYF.

The DNA for the CDR3 is TGCGCCAGCAGTCAATTTGGGTCACAGGTGCTAGGGGAGACCCAGTACTTC. Encoded protein: CASSQFGSQVLGETQYF. This chain links TRBV23-1 with TRBJ2-5, with D tentatively TRBD1 (5 bases). TRBV23-1 is classed as an ORF, of uncertain function. The length of the CDR3 is 17 residues. Trimming removed 1 base at V and 5 bases at J, with 20 bases between.

V and J are TRBV18 and TRBJ2-1, with D possibly matching TRBD1 (5 bases). Germline V gene sequence: CDR1 KGHSH, CDR2 LQKENI. V gave up 1 base and J gave up 5 bases, with 6 bases separating them. The CDR3 extends over 13 amino acids. The CDR3 region has the DNA TGTGCCAGCTCACCACGCAGGGACAATGAGCAGTTCTTC. This codes for CASSPRRDNEQFF.

The V and J genes are TRBV5-5 and TRBJ2-7; D may be TRBD1 (5 bases). V was shortened by 4 bases and J by 7 bases, with 15 bases between the two germline ends. The CDR3 is made up of 13 amino acids. Germline values: CDR1 SGHKS, CDR2 YYEKEE (reference sequence). CDR3 residues: CASSTQAAWEQYF. The CDR3 nucleotides read TGTGCCAGCAGCACACAGGCCGCCTGGGAGCAGTACTTC. Together with reference TRBV5-5 and TRBJ2-7, the CDR3 gives the full variable domain: DAGVTQSPTHLIKTRGQQVTLRCSPISGHKSVSWYQQVLGQGPQFIFQYYEKEERGRGNFPDRFSARQFPNYSSELNVNALLLGDSALYLCASSTQAAWEQYFGPGTRLTVT.

This clone was recorded only once. The genes are TRBV6-5 and TRBJ1-3; D gene unclear. Germline V gives CDR1 MNHEY, CDR2 SVGAGI. Trimming cost V 1 base and J 2 bases, with 6 bases left between them. This CDR3 is 14 amino acids long. DNA of the CDR3: TGTGCCAGCAGTTACTTTCGAACTGGAAACACCATATATTTT. This encodes CASSYFRTGNTIYF.

This clone was observed a few times. This rearrangement joins TRBV7-6 to TRBJ2-7; D ambiguous. The CDR3 extends over 12 amino acids. CDR1 is SGHVS and CDR2 is FNYEAQ in the germline V gene. V lost 5 bases and J lost 4, with 9 bases in between. The CDR3 DNA follows: TGTGCCAGCAGCCCTGCCGGGTACGAGCAGTACTTC. Amino acid sequence: CASSPAGYEQYF.

This rearrangement joins TRBV3-1 (or the pseudogene TRBV3-2) to TRBJ2-1, with D possibly TRBD1 on 6 matching bases. Trimming stripped 4 bases from V and 13 bases from J, with 14 bases between. Germline V gene data show CDR1 as LGHDT and CDR2 as YNNKEL (reference sequence). CDR3 length: 12 residues. CDR3 protein: CASSPSQGLQFF. The DNA of the CDR3 is TGTGCCAGCAGCCCATCACAGGGCCTTCAGTTCTTC.

V gene TRBV10-3 combines with J gene TRBJ2-7, with a tentative D call TRBD2 (5 bases). V was trimmed by 3 bases and J by 4 bases, leaving 10 bases between them. CDR1 is ENHRY, CDR2 SYGVKD, per germline. The CDR3 is 13 residues long. The CDR3 nucleotides read TGTGCCATCAGTGATGGCGGGCGATACGAGCAGTACTTC. Amino acid sequence: CAISDGGRYEQYF.

V gene TRBV6-5 combines with J gene TRBJ2-1; no clear D. V lost 8 bases, J lost 7 bases, and 12 bases lay in between. Germline loops: CDR1 MNHEY, CDR2 SVGAGI. The CDR3 consists of 12 residues. In DNA, the CDR3 is TGTGCCAGCGCTCCTGTAAGTAATGAGCAGTTCTTC. Protein sequence: CASAPVSNEQFF.

This sequence joins TRBV7-2 and TRBJ2-2; D is undetermined. The germline gives CDR1 SGHTA, CDR2 FQGNSA. CDR3 length equals 13 residues. V lost 3 bases and J 5 bases, leaving 7 bases between the germline ends. The CDR3 sequence is CASSFKGTGELFF. The CDR3 DNA reads TGTGCCAGCAGCTTCAAAGGAACCGGGGAGCTGTTTTTT.

The chain uses TRBV7-2 and TRBJ1-2; TRBD1 matches at 12 bases. Germline CDR1 reads SGHTA; CDR2 reads FQGNSA. The junction had 8 bases not matched to a gene; V was cut back by 6 bases and J by 0 bases. The CDR3 covers 17 residues. The CDR3 here is CASRWAGQGAANYGYTF. The CDR3 DNA reads as TGTGCCAGCAGGTGGGCGGGACAGGGGGCGGCTAACTATGGCTACACCTTC.

The chain uses TRBV27 and TRBJ2-7, with TRBD1 identical over 11 bases. After removal of 5 bases from V and 1 base from J, the junction contained 4 bases not matched to a gene. Per germline, CDR1 MNHEY and CDR2 SMNVEV (reference sequence). This CDR3 has 15 amino acids. The CDR3 region has the DNA TGTGCCAGCAGTCGGGGACAGGGGGTTTCCTACGAGCAGTACTTC. This sequence encodes CASSRGQGVSYEQYF.

The chain carries TRBV5-5 and TRBJ2-5; 7 bases map to TRBD2. J lost 3 bases, V lost 7 bases, and 12 bases had no gene match. Germline CDR1 and CDR2: SGHKS and YYEKEE (reference sequence). The CDR3 runs to 15 residues. The CDR3 bases are TGTGCCAGCGGCGTTCTGTCGCGGGAGAAAGAGACCCAGTACTTC. Encoded protein: CASGVLSREKETQYF.

The gene calls are TRBV9 and TRBJ1-1, with D possibly matching TRBD1 (5 bases). This CDR3 has 12 amino acids. Germline assignment: CDR1 SGDLS and CDR2 YYNGEE. The germline V and J ends were trimmed by 4 bases and 3 bases, with 7 bases remaining between them. This CDR3 reads CASSRGDTEAFF. CDR3 sequence (DNA): TGTGCCAGCAGCCGGGGGGACACTGAAGCTTTCTTT.

The chain combines TRBV30 with TRBJ2-7, with TRBD2 matching 7 bases. Germline V gene data show CDR1 as GTSNPN and CDR2 as SVGIG (reference sequence). The J segment lost 4 bases and the V segment lost 0 bases, leaving 3 bases of the junction unmatched. The CDR3 length is 13 residues. The chain's CDR3 is CAWSVGRVYEQYF. In nucleotides, the CDR3 is TGTGCCTGGAGTGTGGGGAGGGTTTACGAGCAGTACTTC.

The CDR3 sequence is CASSIGGVITDTQYF. CDR3 nucleotides: TGTGCCAGTAGTATAGGGGGGGTTATTACAGATACGCAGTATTTT. The rearrangement joins TRBV19 to TRBJ2-3; perhaps TRBD2 as D (6 bases). The germline CDR1 and CDR2 sequences are LNHDA and SQIVND (reference sequence). The CDR3 consists of 15 residues. The germline V and J ends were trimmed by 1 base and 3 bases, with 11 bases remaining between them.

V usage is TRBV7-9 and J usage is TRBJ2-5; D gene uncertain. Trimming pared 5 bases from V and 7 bases from J, leaving 5 bases between. Germline V gene data show CDR1 as SEHNR and CDR2 as FQNEAQ (reference sequence). The CDR3 sequence is 10 residues long. In nucleotides, the CDR3 is TGTGCCAGCAGCGGTGCGACCCAGTACTTC. This codes for CASSGATQYF.

This clone appeared a few times. The rearrangement links TRBV19 to TRBJ1-5; tentative D call: TRBD1 (5 bases). This CDR3 spans 16 amino acids. Deletions cut 5 bases from V and 0 bases from J, with 14 bases between. Germline V lookup: CDR1 LNHDA, CDR2 SQIVND (reference sequence). The CDR3 here is CASSSDQGYSNQPQHF. In DNA form, the CDR3 reads TGTGCCAGTAGTTCTGATCAGGGCTATAGCAATCAGCCCCAGCATTTT.

This chain joins TRBV5-6 and TRBJ1-1, with D unclear. From germline, CDR1 is SGHDT and CDR2 YYEEEE. The CDR3 runs 13 residues. The V end was cut by 2 bases, the J end by 3 bases, with 8 bases between. For the CDR3, the DNA is TGTGCCAGCAGCTTCCTGGGTGACACTGAAGCTTTCTTT. Translated, it gives CASSFLGDTEAFF.

The CDR3 sequence is CASRSGGPETQYF. The CDR3 nucleotides are TGTGCCAGCAGATCAGGGGGCCCAGAGACCCAGTACTTC. The chain recombines TRBV6-5 with TRBJ2-5; 8 bases match TRBD1. The germline V gene has CDR1 MNHEY and CDR2 SVGAGI. V dropped 6 bases and J dropped 4; count of bases not matched to a gene: 4. The CDR3 consists of 13 residues.

The gene calls are TRBV7-6 and TRBJ1-2; no reliable D call. Per the germline V gene, CDR1 is SGHVS and CDR2 is FNYEAQ. V lost 5 bases to trimming and J lost 3 bases, with 22 bases between them. This CDR3 is built from 17 residues. This CDR3 is CASSPSRARGLYYGYTF. The CDR3 nucleotides are TGTGCCAGCAGCCCATCAAGGGCCCGCGGACTGTACTATGGCTACACCTTC.